The table lists the clone carrying this TCR beta chain with a count of one. The V and J ends lost 6 bases and 0 bases, in that order; junction bases with no gene match: 3. The CDR3 loop spans 14 amino acids. From germline, CDR1 is MDHEN and CDR2 SYDVKM. This sample was included in a study of blood T cell repertoires in COVID-19. TCRdb's copy holds only in-frame clones and misses some; the assay was immunoSEQ multiplex PCR. Among around 320,000 clones listed, about 91% were seen once. The sample was peripheral blood. The chain has TRBV28 and TRBJ2-7; 9 bases agree with TRBD2. This sequence was found in a woman in her thirties who had recovered from COVID-19. CDR3 nucleotide sequence: TGTGCCAGCAGCATAGCGGGGGTCTCCTACGAGCAGTACTTC. Translation gives CASSIAGVSYEQYF.